These 32 T cell receptor beta chains came from one sample sequenced in a study. TCRdb reanalysed the RT-PCR reads using MiXCR and keeps one entry per CDR3 protein. Of approximately 720,000 distinct CDR3 sequences listed, 13% to 15% are singletons. Sequencing used memory CD4+ T cells from blood. These TCRs come from a female donor in good health, serving as a healthy control.

This clonotype occurred a few times. The V gene is TRBV20-1, the J gene TRBJ2-5; TRBD1 matches at 7 bases. CDR3 length: 12 amino acids. Trimming cost V 5 bases and J 3 bases; bases outside gene matches: 3. Germline V lookup: CDR1 DFQATT, CDR2 SNEGSKA (reference sequence). DNA of the CDR3: TGCAGTGCTTGGACAGGCGAAGAGACCCAGTACTTC. It is translated as CSAWTGEETQYF.

The chain combines TRBV7-2 with TRBJ2-7; D is ambiguous. CDR1 is SGHTA and CDR2 is FQGNSA in the germline V gene. The length of the CDR3 is 13 residues. Trimming stripped 0 bases from V and 7 bases from J, with 10 bases between. The CDR3 DNA reads as TGTGCCAGCAGCTTAGCGAGACGTCCAGAGCAGTACTTC. Protein sequence: CASSLARRPEQYF.

The table lists this clonotype with a few counts. This chain connects TRBV7-9 to TRBJ2-5; 10 nucleotides agree with TRBD1. Per the germline V gene, CDR1 is SEHNR and CDR2 is FQNEAQ (reference sequence). The CDR3 loop spans 16 amino acids. J was trimmed by 3 bases and V by 7 bases; bases with no gene match: 11. The CDR3 coding sequence is TGTGCCAGCATTTTCGCCCGCGGGACAGGGGAAGAGACCCAGTACTTC. Amino acids: CASIFARGTGEETQYF.

Worth noting for this clonotype: This may be a read error, as it is one base from a much larger clone. V and J are TRBV20-1 and TRBJ1-6; D not resolved. Germline values: CDR1 DFQATT, CDR2 SNEGSKA (reference sequence). CDR3 length: 12 residues. V dropped 5 bases and J dropped 13 bases, with 15 bases sitting between them. CDR3 loop: CSAAGSGRPLHF. CDR3 in DNA: TGCAGTGCTGCGGGCTCGGGTCGGCCCCTCCACTTT.

This rearrangement joins TRBV11-2 to TRBJ2-5; D is uncertain. This CDR3 is built from 15 residues. CDR1 and CDR2 from the germline V gene are SGHAT and FQNNGV. V was clipped by 2 bases and J by 1 base, with 11 bases between them. CDR3 protein: CASSLYQAIQETQYF. The CDR3 region has the DNA TGTGCCAGCAGCTTATATCAGGCGATCCAAGAGACCCAGTACTTC. Using reference TRBV11-2 and TRBJ2-5 for the parts outside the CDR3, the full variable domain is EAGVAQSPRYKIIEKRQSVAFWCNPISGHATLYWYQQILGQGPKLLIQFQNNGVVDDSQLPKDRFSAERLKGVDSTLKIQPAKLEDSAVYLCASSLYQAIQETQYFGPGTRLLVL.

This chain links TRBV9 with TRBJ2-6, with D possibly being TRBD2 (6 bases). Germline V CDR1 and CDR2: SGDLS, YYNGEE. The CDR3 extends over 14 amino acids. The V and J ends lost 4 bases and 7 bases respectively, with 12 bases between them. This chain's CDR3 is CASSSRGGANVLTF. CDR3 in DNA: TGTGCCAGCAGCTCAAGGGGAGGAGCCAACGTCCTGACTTTC.

This rearrangement joins TRBV28 to TRBJ1-5, with D maybe TRBD1 (5 bases). V lost 5 bases, J lost 3 bases, and 20 bases lay in between. The CDR3 is 17 residues long. Germline V gene lookup returns CDR1 MDHEN and CDR2 SYDVKM. CDR3 DNA sequence: TGTGCCAGCAGTCCCGGGGACCAACAGGCCTACAATCAGCCCCAGCATTTT. Its protein is CASSPGDQQAYNQPQHF.

This clonotype has a handful of counts. CDR3 sequence: CASSLVKDTEAFF. Here the CDR3 DNA reads TGTGCCAGCAGCTTAGTAAAGGACACTGAAGCTTTCTTT. The V and J genes are TRBV7-9 and TRBJ1-1; D uncertain. CDR3 length equals 13 residues. V dropped 1 base and J dropped 3 bases, with 6 bases sitting between them. Germline V gene sequence: CDR1 SEHNR, CDR2 FQNEAQ (reference sequence).

The chain links TRBV7-2 to TRBJ2-3, with D perhaps matching TRBD1 (5 bases). There are 17 residues in the CDR3. The V and J ends lost 4 bases and 2 bases respectively, with 19 bases between them. Germline-derived CDR1 and CDR2 are SGHTA and FQGNSA. CDR3 amino acids: CASSSPIIRQHTDTQYF. CDR3 DNA sequence: TGTGCCAGCAGCTCACCCATAATTAGACAGCACACAGATACGCAGTATTTT.

V gene TRBV3-1 combines with J gene TRBJ1-2; no clear D gene. V was trimmed by 1 base and J by 8 bases, leaving 8 bases between them. CDR3 size: 12 residues. Germline V gene data show CDR1 as LGHDT and CDR2 as YNNKEL (reference sequence). This CDR3 is CASSQGWRGYTF. In nucleotides, the CDR3 is TGTGCCAGCAGCCAAGGTTGGCGGGGCTACACCTTC.

The gene calls are TRBV13 and TRBJ1-6, with D tentatively TRBD1 (5 bases). CDR3 length: 16 residues. Trimming removed 5 bases from V and 7 bases from J, with 18 bases in between. Germline assignment: CDR1 PRHDT and CDR2 FYEKMQ (reference sequence). CDR3 DNA sequence: TGTGCCAGCAGCCGGTACCGGGACGGGGGGAATTCACCCCTCCACTTT. This codes for CASSRYRDGGNSPLHF.

This chain joins TRBV7-9 and TRBJ2-1; 10 bases agree with TRBD2. There are 14 residues in the CDR3. Per the germline V gene, CDR1 is SEHNR and CDR2 is FQNEAQ (reference sequence). The V segment lost 2 bases and the J segment 10 bases; nucleotides outside the gene matches: 5. The CDR3 here is CASSLTGLAWEQFF. The CDR3 region has the DNA TGTGCCAGCAGCTTAACGGGACTAGCGTGGGAGCAGTTCTTC. Supplemented by reference TRBV7-9 and TRBJ2-1, the full variable domain reads DTGVSQNPRHKITKRGQNVTFRCDPISEHNRLYWYRQTLGQGPEFLTYFQNEAQLEKSRLLSDRFSAERPKGSFSTLEIQRTEQGDSAMYLCASSLTGLAWEQFFGPGTRLTVL.

V and J are TRBV20-1 and TRBJ1-1; D possibly corresponds to TRBD1 (5 bases). Per germline, CDR1 DFQATT and CDR2 SNEGSKA (reference sequence). The CDR3 consists of 14 residues. Trimming removed 3 bases from V and 5 bases from J, with 16 bases in between. CDR3 amino acids: CSASPPGRGTEAFF. In nucleotides, the CDR3 is TGCAGTGCTAGCCCACCCGGGAGGGGAACTGAAGCTTTCTTT.

The table lists this clonotype with many counts. This chain connects TRBV5-6 to TRBJ1-2; the D is unclear. V was trimmed by 0 bases and J by 4 bases, leaving 10 bases between them. The length of the CDR3 is 14 residues. Germline lookup yields CDR1 SGHDT and CDR2 YYEEEE. The CDR3 nucleotides are TGTGCCAGCAGCTTGGCCACTCGCGGCTATGGCTACACCTTC. Amino acid sequence: CASSLATRGYGYTF.

This chain links TRBV7-8 with TRBJ2-2, with D hard to call. Trimming took 1 base from V and 3 from J, leaving 9 bases between them. Germline assignment: CDR1 SGHVS and CDR2 FQNEAQ. The CDR3 contains 15 residues. The CDR3 bases are TGTGCCAGCAGCTTAGGGTTAGGGTACACCGGGGAGCTGTTTTTT. As protein: CASSLGLGYTGELFF.

This clonotype was counted ten times or more. The rearrangement links TRBV5-6 to TRBJ2-7; 9 nucleotides match TRBD1. The CDR3 has 14 residues. The germline V gene has CDR1 SGHDT and CDR2 YYEEEE. V dropped 7 bases and J dropped 2; count of bases not matched to a gene: 7. The CDR3 reads CASDGRTGAYEQYF. The DNA for the CDR3 is TGTGCCAGCGATGGGAGGACAGGGGCCTACGAGCAGTACTTC.

This clonotype appeared many times. The chain is built from TRBV25-1 and TRBJ1-5; D is unclear. Trimming took 4 bases from V and 6 from J, leaving 7 bases between them. Germline V lookup: CDR1 MGHDK, CDR2 SYGVNS. There are 12 residues in the CDR3. This chain's CDR3 is CASSGWGQPQHF. Written as DNA, the CDR3 is TGTGCCAGCAGTGGGTGGGGTCAGCCCCAGCATTTT. Variable domain in full (rest from reference TRBV25-1 and TRBJ1-5): EADIYQTPRYLVIGTGKKITLECSQTMGHDKMYWYQQDPGMELHLIHYSYGVNSTEKGDLSSESTVSRIRTEHFPLTLESARPSHTSQYLCASSGWGQPQHFGDGTRLSIL.

The sample holds many counts of this clonotype. The rearrangement uses TRBV29-1 and TRBJ1-2, with D uncertain. Deletions cut 6 bases from V and 8 bases from J, with 13 bases between. CDR1 and CDR2 (germline): SQVTM, ANQGSEA. The CDR3 has 11 amino acids. The CDR3 protein is CSVPGLGGYTF. The CDR3 DNA follows: TGCAGCGTACCGGGCTTGGGAGGCTACACCTTC.

This clonotype came up a few times. The chain uses TRBV6-5 and TRBJ2-2; TRBD2 matches 11 bases. V shed 6 bases, J shed 6 bases, and the junction held 6 bases outside the gene matches. Germline loops: CDR1 MNHEY, CDR2 SVGAGI. The CDR3 covers 15 residues. The CDR3 loop reads CASRYQGLAAGELFF. Here the CDR3 DNA reads TGTGCCAGCAGATACCAGGGACTAGCGGCCGGGGAGCTGTTTTTT.

The table lists this clonotype with many counts. The chain employs TRBV10-3 and TRBJ1-1; 9 nucleotides match TRBD1. Germline loops: CDR1 ENHRY, CDR2 SYGVKD. The CDR3 extends over 13 amino acids. Trimming took 2 bases from V and 11 from J; bases not matched to a gene: 6. The CDR3 here is CAISEPRTGEAFF. The CDR3 region has the DNA TGTGCCATCAGTGAGCCTCGGACAGGGGAGGCTTTCTTT.

For this clonotype: A clone one base away is much larger, so this may be a read error. The genes are TRBV6-5 and TRBJ1-1; D gene unclear. CDR1 is MNHEY and CDR2 is SVGAGI in the germline V gene. This CDR3 region has 15 residues. The CDR3 loop is CTSTLLEAGDTEAFF. DNA for the CDR3: TGTACCAGCACACTGCTGGAGGCAGGAGACACTGAAGCTTTCTTT.

This chain connects TRBV7-2 to TRBJ1-2; tentative D call: TRBD1 (5 bases). V lost 11 bases, J lost 1 base, and 8 bases lay in between. The CDR3 extends over 11 amino acids. Looked up from germline, CDR1 is SGHTA and CDR2 is FQGNSA. CDR3 DNA sequence: TGTGCCTGGGGCAGTAACTATGGCTACACCTTC. Protein sequence: CAWGSNYGYTF. Full variable domain (rest looked up from reference TRBV7-2 and TRBJ1-2): GAGVSQSPSNKVTEKGKDVELRCDPISGHTALYWYRQSLGQGLEFLIYFQGNSAPDKSGLPSDRFSAERTGGSVSTLTIQRTQQEDSAVYLCAWGSNYGYTFGSGTRLTVV.

The sample holds a few counts of this clonotype. This chain joins TRBV27 and TRBJ2-1; tentatively, D is TRBD1 (6 bases). This CDR3 contains 14 residues. The germline V and J ends were trimmed by 6 bases and 10 bases, with 19 bases remaining between them. Germline V gene data show CDR1 as MNHEY and CDR2 as SMNVEV (reference sequence). CDR3 sequence: CASRPRGGQVEQFF. The DNA for the CDR3 is TGTGCCAGCAGACCCCGAGGGGGTCAAGTCGAGCAGTTCTTC.

The chain links TRBV20-1 to TRBJ1-3, with D hard to call. Trimming removed 1 base at V and 0 bases at J, with 22 bases between. The CDR3 spans 19 residues. Germline V gene lookup returns CDR1 DFQATT and CDR2 SNEGSKA (reference sequence). The CDR3 is CSARVRPIVGISSGNTIYF. The DNA of the CDR3 is TGCAGTGCTAGAGTACGCCCAATTGTCGGGATTTCCTCTGGAAACACCATATATTTT.

V is TRBV6-2 or TRBV6-3 and J is TRBJ2-7, with TRBD1 matching 7 bases. The CDR3 sequence is 13 residues long. Per the germline V gene, CDR1 is MNHEY and CDR2 is SVGEGT. The V and J ends lost 7 bases and 7 bases, in that order; junction bases with no gene match: 10. The CDR3 nucleotides read TGTGCCAGCATTTCGACAGGGACCAAGGAGCAGTACTTC. As protein: CASISTGTKEQYF.

The table lists this clonotype with a few counts. The DNA of the CDR3 is TGTGCCAGCAGTTTATTCGGGGGCCAGGGTATGAAGCCCCAGCATTTT. It yields the protein CASSLFGGQGMKPQHF. The genes are TRBV28 and TRBJ1-5; D is possibly TRBD1 (6 bases). The CDR3 loop spans 16 amino acids. Trimming removed 1 base at V and 8 bases at J, with 18 bases between. Germline CDR1 MDHEN, CDR2 SYDVKM.

This clonotype was counted many times. The rearrangement links TRBV7-2 to TRBJ2-5; tentatively, D is TRBD2 (5 bases). CDR3 size: 14 residues. Trimming took off 1 base at V and 5 bases at J, with 11 bases between the two ends. Per the germline V gene, CDR1 is SGHTA and CDR2 is FQGNSA. The CDR3 reads CASSLVGLGETQYF. The CDR3 DNA follows: TGTGCCAGCAGCTTAGTCGGACTGGGGGAGACCCAGTACTTC.

This clonotype was counted at least ten times. DNA of the CDR3: TGCAGCGTTGAGAAGGACAGGGCCGCCGGGGAGCTGTTTTTT. It codes for CSVEKDRAAGELFF. The V gene is TRBV29-1, the J gene TRBJ2-2; 8 bases are shared with TRBD1. Germline values: CDR1 SQVTM, CDR2 ANQGSEA. The CDR3 runs to 14 residues. V dropped 3 bases and J dropped 6; count of bases not matched to a gene: 6.

This clonotype was picked up a small number of times. This rearrangement joins TRBV29-1 to TRBJ2-3, with 9 bases that match TRBD1. After removal of 6 bases from V and 2 bases from J, the junction contained 6 bases not matched to a gene. This CDR3 region has 14 residues. In germline, CDR1 is SQVTM, CDR2 ANQGSEA. DNA of the CDR3: TGCAGCGTAACGACAGGGGGAAACACAGATACGCAGTATTTT. Encoded protein: CSVTTGGNTDTQYF.

At least ten counts were recorded for this clonotype. The rearrangement uses TRBV6-5 and TRBJ1-6, with D tentatively TRBD1 (5 bases). Trimming removed 0 bases at V and 7 bases at J, with 10 bases between. Germline CDR1 and CDR2: MNHEY and SVGAGI. The CDR3 loop spans 15 amino acids. In DNA form, the CDR3 reads TGTGCCAGCAGTTACTCGTCGACAGCCAATTCACCCCTCCACTTT. It yields the protein CASSYSSTANSPLHF.

This clonotype was picked up many times. CDR3 loop: CASSSQLAGGGTDTQYF. CDR3 sequence (DNA): TGTGCCAGCAGCTCCCAGCTAGCGGGGGGGGGCACAGATACGCAGTATTTT. V gene TRBV7-3 combines with J gene TRBJ2-3; 12 bases are shared with TRBD2. Germline assignment: CDR1 SGHTA and CDR2 FQGTGA. CDR3 size: 17 residues. V shed 4 bases, J shed 1 base, and the junction held 6 bases outside the gene matches.

This rearrangement joins TRBV5-4 to TRBJ1-4; 7 bases map to TRBD1. The CDR3 consists of 13 residues. Germline loops: CDR1 SGHNT, CDR2 YYREEE (reference sequence). V shed 4 bases, J shed 12 bases, and the junction held 9 bases outside the gene matches. CDR3 region: CASSRTTGDQLFF. CDR3 DNA sequence: TGTGCCAGCAGCCGAACTACAGGGGACCAACTGTTTTTT.